This T cell receptor beta chain stems from a study of Graves' ophthalmopathy and Graves' hyperthyroidism. Study-level results: Using 13 signatures, a model distinguished ophthalmopathy from stable hyperthyroidism, reaching more than 85% sensitivity and around 81% specificity. Progression of ophthalmopathy was predicted by the model with 70% to 71% sensitivity and roughly 74% specificity.

The CDR3 loop spans 11 amino acids. Germline CDR1 reads LNHDA; CDR2 reads SQIVND (reference sequence). The V gene lost 10 bases and the J gene lost 6 bases, with 12 bases spanning the gap. A word on this clonotype: Its antigen is currently unknown.

Hyperthyroidism was considered stable when no ophthalmopathy appeared within 18 months of follow-up. The PBMCs originated from around 10 ml of fresh peripheral blood. The study amplified TCR beta CDR3 regions using RNA transcripts. HTBI-primed RT-PCR formed the first round, and a multiplex PCR formed the second. MiXCR was run by TCRdb on the multiplex PCR reads, yielding one entry per CDR3 protein. Of hundreds of thousands of distinct CDR3 sequences listed, 20% to 25% are singletons. This receptor was obtained from a woman between 18 and 30 years old with stable Graves' hyperthyroidism. The specimen was peripheral blood. The V and J genes are TRBV19 and TRBJ1-2, with D possibly being TRBD1 (6 bases). The chain's CDR3 is CATLGGHGYTF. The DNA of the CDR3 is TGTGCCACTCTCGGGGGGCATGGCTACACCTTC.